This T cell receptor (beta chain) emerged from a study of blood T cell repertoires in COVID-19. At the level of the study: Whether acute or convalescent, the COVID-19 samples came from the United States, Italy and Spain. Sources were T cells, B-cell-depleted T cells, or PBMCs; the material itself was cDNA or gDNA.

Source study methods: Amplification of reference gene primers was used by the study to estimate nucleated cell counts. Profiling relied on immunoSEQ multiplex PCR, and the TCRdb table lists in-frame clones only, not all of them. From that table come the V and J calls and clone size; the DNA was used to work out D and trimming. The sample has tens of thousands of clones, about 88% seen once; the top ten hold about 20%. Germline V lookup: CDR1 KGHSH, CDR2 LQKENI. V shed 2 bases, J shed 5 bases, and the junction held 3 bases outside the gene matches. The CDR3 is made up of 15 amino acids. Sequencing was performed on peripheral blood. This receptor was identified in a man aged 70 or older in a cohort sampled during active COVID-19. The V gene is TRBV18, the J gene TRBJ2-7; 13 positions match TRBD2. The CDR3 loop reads CASSPRGTSGNEQYF. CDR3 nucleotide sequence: TGTGCCAGCTCACCAAGGGGGACTAGCGGGAACGAGCAGTACTTC.